The 2 T cell receptor beta chains listed next were all sequenced from one sample in a study of T-cell reconstitution after alpha-beta-depleted transplantation in children (dated by TCRdb to the mid-2010s). Receptor amplification or capture employed PCR. Data came from an Illumina HiSeq 2500. TCR libraries were prepared with molecular barcoding, using unique molecular identifiers to normalize TCRbeta repertoire quantification. The raw public reads went through TCRdb reprocessing: fastp at Q25, MiXCR clone calling, in-frame beta chains kept. Each entry is one CDR3 protein sequence, shown with its most common DNA and genes. Within this sample are a few hundred thousand distinct CDR3 sequences, with around 27% of them counted one time only. 30% to 40% of the sample is in the top ten clones. The treatment or condition label corresponds to: allogeneic hematopoietic cell transplantation with graft depleted of TCRalphabeta T cells and CD19 B cells.

The sequencing used PBMCs, collected before TCRalphabeta/CD19-depleted stem cell transplant. These receptors were taken from a boy under three years old with Wiskott-Aldrich syndrome, due to receive a stem cell transplant.

In nucleotides, the CDR3 is TGCGCCAGCATGGGGACTAGCGGGAGTGGCAATGAGCAGTTCTTC. Its protein is CASMGTSGSGNEQFF. The J gene is TRBJ2-1, the V gene TRBV10-2, with 14 positions matching TRBD2. CDR1 and CDR2 from the germline V gene are WSHSY and SAAADI. The CDR3 is 15 amino acids. V shed 7 bases, J shed 6 bases, and the junction held 5 bases outside the gene matches.

The V call is TRBV6-5, the J call TRBJ2-3; tentatively, D is TRBD1 or TRBD2 (6 bases each). Germline V gene sequence: CDR1 MNHEY, CDR2 SVGAGI. The V end lost 3 bases, the J end lost 4 bases, and 14 bases lay between the germline ends. The CDR3 is 15 amino acids. The CDR3 bases are TGTGCCAGCAGTTATTGGGGGGCCGGCGCAGATACGCAGTATTTT. Translated, it gives CASSYWGAGADTQYF.